The 13 T cell receptor beta chains below come from one sample, sequenced in a study of T-cell reconstitution after alpha-beta-depleted transplantation in children. During its preparation, the TCRbeta library received unique molecular identifiers. TCRdb reprocessed the PCR reads via MiXCR and lists one record per CDR3 protein. Of some 70,000 distinct CDR3 sequences in the sample, around 6.6% were seen once. Sequences were derived from PBMCs from the stem cell graft donor, sampled from the stem cell graft. The receptors originated from a human donor who donated a stem cell graft to a child with acute lymphoblastic leukemia.

This clonotype was observed at least ten times. The rearrangement uses TRBV7-2 and TRBJ2-3; 8 nucleotides agree with TRBD2. V was pared by 0 bases and J by 1 base, with 3 bases of the junction left unmatched. The CDR3 has 16 amino acids. Germline CDR1 and CDR2: SGHTA and FQGNSA. The CDR3 nucleotides read TGTGCCAGCAGCTTAGCGGGACTAGGAGGCACAGATACGCAGTATTTT. It translates to CASSLAGLGGTDTQYF.

In its sample, this clonotype was seen many times. This chain connects TRBV12-3 or TRBV12-4 to TRBJ2-7, with D possibly TRBD2 on 6 matching bases. Trimming took off 2 bases at V and 0 bases at J, with 17 bases between the two ends. The CDR3 runs 17 residues. The CDR3 loop is CASSLFGGARSSYEQYF. CDR3 coding DNA: TGTGCCAGCAGTTTATTCGGGGGTGCTAGGAGCTCCTACGAGCAGTACTTC.

This clonotype was seen repeatedly, ten times or more. This sequence joins TRBV5-1 and TRBJ1-4; D not resolved. With 2 bases removed from V and 4 bases from J, the gap between germline ends came to 9 bases. The CDR3 is 14 amino acids. Per the germline V gene, CDR1 is SGHRS and CDR2 is YFSETQ. The CDR3 protein is CASSFGRRNEKLFF. DNA of the CDR3: TGCGCCAGCAGCTTTGGCCGACGTAATGAAAAACTGTTTTTT.

The chain carries TRBV12-3 or TRBV12-4 and TRBJ1-2, with a possible D match to TRBD1 (6 bases). The CDR3 extends over 14 amino acids. V shed 6 bases and J shed 4 bases, with 15 bases lying between them. CDR3 sequence reads: CASSSDSVFYGYTF. CDR3 in DNA: TGTGCCAGCAGCTCGGACAGTGTTTTCTATGGCTACACCTTC.

For this clonotype: A single base separates this from a much larger clone, so it may be a read error. The chain joins TRBV28 to TRBJ1-5; D perhaps matches TRBD1 (6 bases). The germline V gene has CDR1 MDHEN and CDR2 SYDVKM. The CDR3 length is 12 residues. DNA of the CDR3: TGTACCAGCGCAGGGGAGAATCAGCCCCAGCATTTT. Protein: CTSAGENQPQHF.

This clonotype was picked up many times. This chain uses TRBV7-3 with TRBJ2-1; 8 bases fit TRBD2. This CDR3 has 16 residues. V lost 0 bases to trimming and J lost 8 bases; unmatched junction nucleotides: 9. Germline loops: CDR1 SGHTA, CDR2 FQGTGA. Written as DNA, the CDR3 is TGTGCCAGCAGCTTAACTTCGGGGGGGGGTAGCGATGAGCAGTTCTTC. Translated: CASSLTSGGGSDEQFF. The whole variable domain, remainder taken from reference TRBV7-3 and TRBJ2-1, is GAGVSQTPSNKVTEKGKYVELRCDPISGHTALYWYRQSLGQGPEFLIYFQGTGAADDSGLPNDRFFAVRPEGSVSTLKIQRTERGDSAVYLCASSLTSGGGSDEQFFGPGTRLTVL.

This clonotype was seen a handful of times. This chain connects TRBV3-1 to TRBJ2-2; 7 bases line up with TRBD1. The junction had 2 bases not matched to a gene; V was cut back by 6 bases and J by 7 bases. The germline V gene encodes CDR1 LGHDT and CDR2 YNNKEL (reference sequence). The length of the CDR3 is 12 residues. The CDR3 nucleotides read TGTGCCAGCAGACAGGGGAACGGGGAGCTGTTTTTT. Residues: CASRQGNGELFF.

The chain recombines TRBV14 with TRBJ1-2; D remains unclear. V lost 2 bases to trimming and J lost 0 bases, with 7 bases between them. CDR1 is SGHDN and CDR2 is FVKESK in the germline V gene. The CDR3 spans 14 residues. The CDR3 DNA is TGTGCCAGCAGCCAACTCACAGCTAACTATGGCTACACCTTC. Protein product: CASSQLTANYGYTF.

This clonotype was found many times. The V gene is TRBV4-1, the J gene TRBJ1-5; D call uncertain. CDR3 size: 13 residues. Trimming stripped 0 bases from V and 5 bases from J, with 5 bases between. CDR1 MGHRA and CDR2 YSYEKL come from the germline V gene. Here the CDR3 reads CASSQDRYQPQHF. CDR3 sequence (DNA): TGCGCCAGCAGCCAAGATAGGTATCAGCCCCAGCATTTT.

This clonotype appeared many times. CDR3 sequence: CASSGYTGVLSEKLFF. The CDR3 DNA reads TGTGCCAGCAGCGGATACACAGGGGTTTTAAGTGAAAAACTGTTTTTT. This rearrangement joins TRBV7-9 to TRBJ1-4, with 7 bases lining up with TRBD1. Germline V CDR1 and CDR2: SEHNR, FQNEAQ (reference sequence). The CDR3 is made up of 16 amino acids. With V trimmed by 5 bases and J by 7 bases, 13 bases remained unmatched.

This clonotype was seen ten or more times. The genes are TRBV27 and TRBJ2-5, with 12 bases aligning to TRBD2. This CDR3 spans 16 amino acids. CDR1 and CDR2 from the germline V gene are MNHEY and SMNVEV (reference sequence). The junction had 9 bases not matched to a gene; V was cut back by 5 bases and J by 5 bases. This CDR3 reads CASSPYGLAGSETQYF. The CDR3 nucleotides are TGTGCCAGCAGTCCGTACGGACTAGCGGGATCCGAGACCCAGTACTTC.

This clonotype was found many times. The chain recombines TRBV12-3 or TRBV12-4 with TRBJ2-7, with 9 bases lining up with TRBD1. This CDR3 contains 14 residues. Trimming took 6 bases from V and 3 from J; bases not matched to a gene: 6. This chain's CDR3 is CASSRDRDIYEQYF. The CDR3 DNA follows: TGTGCCAGCAGCCGGGACAGGGACATCTACGAGCAGTACTTC.

The chain links TRBV28 to TRBJ2-1; D is uncertain. Germline V gene sequence: CDR1 MDHEN, CDR2 SYDVKM. This CDR3 is 13 amino acids long. V was trimmed by 2 bases and J by 5 bases, leaving 7 bases between them. CDR3 coding DNA: TGTGCCAGCAGTTTAGGGGAAAACAATGAGCAGTTCTTC. Its translation is CASSLGENNEQFF.